The subject of this entry is one T cell receptor beta chain. Germline lookup yields CDR1 SGHNT and CDR2 YENEEA. CDR3 length: 12 residues. With 5 bases removed from V and 8 bases from J, the gap between germline ends came to 9 bases. This sample stems from a study of T cell changes during pregnancy in multiple sclerosis. Libraries were prepared by immunoSEQ multiplex PCR; TCRdb keeps only in-frame clonotypes and omits some of them. This sample has tens of thousands of clones, with 92% found just once. The material was peripheral blood, obtained in the first trimester of pregnancy. The sequence derives from a female donor in good health, enrolled as a control in a pregnancy study. This rearrangement joins TRBV11-3 to TRBJ1-4, with no clear D. CDR3 amino acids: CASSRLREKLFF. CDR3 DNA: TGTGCCAGCAGCCGTCTCAGGGAAAAACTGTTTTTT.